This T cell receptor (beta chain) is drawn from a study of blood T cells in healthy people across ages. Sample-barcoded 5' priming and a J-beta primer mix drove a second PCR of about 6 to 12 cycles. TCRdb re-analysed the 5' RACE reads in MiXCR, keeping a single row per CDR3 protein. The data hold over 950,000 distinct CDR3 sequences, with 51% observed a single time. A note on this clonotype: No antigen is known for it.

There are 14 residues in the CDR3. V was pared by 8 bases and J by 0 bases, with 14 bases between. Germline V lookup: CDR1 MNHNS, CDR2 SASEGT. Study-wide points: Diversity of TCR beta per million T cells declined in a roughly linear way with age.

The sequenced sample was blood. V gene TRBV6-1 combines with J gene TRBJ2-7; D ambiguous. This clonotype was sampled from a woman aged 55-75 years in good health. The CDR3 DNA follows: TGTGCCAGCGAAGGACGGTTTGGCTCCTACGAGCAGTACTTC. Its protein product is CASEGRFGSYEQYF.